This T cell receptor (beta chain) is from a study of T-cell memory formation after mild COVID-19. TCRdb itself ran the 5' RACE reads through MiXCR, one entry per CDR3 protein. This table has 140,000 to 150,000 distinct CDR3 sequences, approximately 25% appearing once. This CDR3 region has 19 residues. CDR1 is SGHDT and CDR2 is YYEEEE in the germline V gene. V shed 4 bases and J 0 bases; nucleotides not matched to a gene: 18. In this sample, this clonotype turned up a few times. Input material: PBMCs or a T cell subset sorted from them (not recorded which). The receptor was isolated from an adult woman who had mild COVID-19 (a few samples of this study predate the infection). Cell type and time point are not known. The chain links TRBV5-6 to TRBJ2-7; 8 positions agree with TRBD2. CDR3 amino acids: CASSPRGRPLSGDSYEQYF. Written as DNA, the CDR3 is TGTGCCAGCAGCCCCCGGGGACGGCCGCTTAGCGGGGACTCCTACGAGCAGTACTTC.